These 27 T cell receptor beta chains originate from one sample sequenced in a study of cytomegalovirus exposure and HLA in healthy donors. Amplification used 60 Vbeta primers and 13 Jbeta primers. Profiled with immunoSEQ multiplex PCR; TCRdb holds only in-frame clones, not every one. The sample shows some 160,000 clones, around 80% of them seen only once. Sequencing was done on a sample of PBMCs. These receptors were taken from a woman aged 40 to 50 in good health and CMV-seronegative.

The count of this clone is one. CDR3 nucleotides: TGTGCCAGCAGCGCCACGGGGACAGGGACCAATGAGCAGTTCTTC. This sequence encodes CASSATGTGTNEQFF. This chain joins TRBV7-2 and TRBJ2-1, with 9 positions matching TRBD1. The CDR3 loop spans 15 amino acids. V shed 5 bases and J 6 bases; nucleotides not matched to a gene: 8. CDR1 and CDR2 from the germline V gene are SGHTA and FQGNSA.

J is TRBJ1-4 and V is TRBV5-1, with 7 bases aligning to TRBD1. The germline CDR1 and CDR2 sequences are SGHRS and YFSETQ. V lost 4 bases to trimming and J lost 7 bases; unmatched junction nucleotides: 7. The CDR3 sequence is 14 residues long. The CDR3 sequence is CASSRWTGGEKLFF. In nucleotides, the CDR3 is TGCGCCAGCAGCCGCTGGACAGGAGGTGAAAAACTGTTTTTT. The full variable domain, completed using reference TRBV5-1 and TRBJ1-4, is KAGVTQTPRYLIKTRGQQVTLSCSPISGHRSVSWYQQTPGQGLQFLFEYFSETQRNKGNFPGRFSGRQFSNSRSEMNVSTLELGDSALYLCASSRWTGGEKLFFGSGTQLSVL.

V gene TRBV5-6 combines with J gene TRBJ2-7; D possibly corresponds to TRBD1 (5 bases). V lost 0 bases and J 7 bases, leaving 11 bases between the germline ends. The CDR3 length is 13 residues. The V gene's germline CDR1 is SGHDT and CDR2 YYEEEE. The DNA for the CDR3 is TGTGCCAGCAGCTTGGTTGGGGCAGGAGAGCAGTACTTC. Its protein is CASSLVGAGEQYF.

The chain has TRBV6-1 and TRBJ1-5; no firm D call. The CDR3 is 15 residues long. V was trimmed by 2 bases and J by 3 bases, leaving 11 bases between them. Germline V gene sequence: CDR1 MNHNS, CDR2 SASEGT. CDR3 in amino acids: CASSEFGLLNQPQHF. CDR3 coding DNA: TGTGCCAGCAGTGAATTTGGGCTCCTCAATCAGCCCCAGCATTTT.

The chain has TRBV2 and TRBJ2-5; TRBD2 matches 7 bases. The assigned J gene may be wrong: the sequence end matches TRBJ2-7 better. CDR3 length: 12 amino acids. Germline loops: CDR1 SNHLY, CDR2 FYNNEI. The CDR3 DNA reads as TGTGCCAGGAGACAGAGGGAGGGCGAGCAGTACTTC. Translation gives CARRQREGEQYF.

J is TRBJ2-3 and V is TRBV7-9; TRBD2 is a possible D gene (6 bases). Germline-derived CDR1 and CDR2 are SEHNR and FQNEAQ (reference sequence). There are 12 residues in the CDR3. V gave up 11 bases and J gave up 2 bases, with 11 bases separating them. DNA for the CDR3: TGTGCCCGAGGAGGGGACACAGATACGCAGTATTTT. Protein sequence: CARGGDTDTQYF.

The chain is built from TRBV7-6 and TRBJ2-2, with no clear D. The CDR3 runs 15 residues. V gave up 5 bases and J gave up 0 bases, with 10 bases separating them. Germline V gene lookup returns CDR1 SGHVS and CDR2 FNYEAQ. The CDR3 DNA follows: TGTGCCAGCAGCCGAATTACATCGAACACCGGGGAGCTGTTTTTT. It encodes CASSRITSNTGELFF.

The rearrangement uses TRBV7-2 and TRBJ2-1; TRBD2 aligns across 10 bases. The CDR3 sequence is 13 residues long. Germline loops: CDR1 SGHTA, CDR2 FQGNSA. Trimming removed 5 bases from V and 7 bases from J; junction bases left unmatched: 2. The CDR3 here is CASSPAGGNEQFF. Here the CDR3 DNA reads TGTGCCAGCAGCCCAGCGGGAGGGAATGAGCAGTTCTTC.

V gene TRBV5-1 combines with J gene TRBJ1-1; perhaps TRBD1 as D (5 bases). Trimming stripped 0 bases from V and 6 bases from J, with 9 bases between. Looked up from germline, CDR1 is SGHRS and CDR2 is YFSETQ. The length of the CDR3 is 13 residues. The chain's CDR3 is CASSLGGEPEAFF. The CDR3 DNA reads TGCGCCAGCAGCTTGGGGGGGGAACCTGAAGCTTTCTTT.

The chain uses TRBV7-3 and TRBJ2-5; D is unclear. Per the germline V gene, CDR1 is SGHTA and CDR2 is FQGTGA. Trimming took off 2 bases at V and 5 bases at J, with 9 bases between the two ends. The CDR3 length is 13 residues. CDR3 region: CASSLSSMETQYF. Here the CDR3 DNA reads TGTGCCAGCAGCTTATCCAGTATGGAGACCCAGTACTTC. The full variable domain, with the rest looked up from reference TRBV7-3 and TRBJ2-5, is GAGVSQTPSNKVTEKGKYVELRCDPISGHTALYWYRQSLGQGPEFLIYFQGTGAADDSGLPNDRFFAVRPEGSVSTLKIQRTERGDSAVYLCASSLSSMETQYFGPGTRLLVL.

The chain recombines TRBV28 with TRBJ2-5; 10 bases align to TRBD1. The assigned J gene may be wrong: the sequence end matches TRBJ2-7 better. CDR3 length: 13 amino acids. The germline CDR1 and CDR2 sequences are MDHEN and SYDVKM. The CDR3 reads CASRGQGGYEQYF. CDR3 bases: TGTGCCAGCAGAGGACAGGGGGGCTACGAGCAGTACTTC.

The CDR3 sequence is CASSYSQGVGTEAFF. The CDR3 nucleotides are TGTGCCAGCAGTTACTCCCAAGGGGTCGGCACTGAAGCTTTCTTT. This chain connects TRBV6-6 to TRBJ1-1; weak D call: TRBD1 (5 bases). Germline loops: CDR1 MNHNY, CDR2 SVGAGI (reference sequence). The CDR3 is 15 residues long. Trimming removed 0 bases at V and 4 bases at J, with 12 bases between.

This clone was seen ten or more times. This sequence joins TRBV28 and TRBJ1-2; D not resolved. From germline, CDR1 is MDHEN and CDR2 SYDVKM. The CDR3 extends over 12 amino acids. V gave up 5 bases and J gave up 2 bases, with 6 bases separating them. The CDR3 region has the DNA TGTGCCAGCAGTACGGGGAACTATGGCTACACCTTC. Translating gives CASSTGNYGYTF.

The gene calls are TRBV5-1 and TRBJ1-2, with 7 nucleotides matching TRBD1. The CDR3 has 14 residues. Losses at the gene ends were 4 bases for V and 2 bases for J; bases not matched to a gene: 5. Germline V gene data show CDR1 as SGHRS and CDR2 as YFSETQ. CDR3 in DNA: TGCGCCAGCAGCCAGTTGACAGGGAACTATGGCTACACCTTC. Amino acid sequence: CASSQLTGNYGYTF.

The rearrangement uses TRBV18 and TRBJ2-1; TRBD1 matches at 9 bases. The ends lost 7 bases at V and 5 bases at J; junction bases unmatched: 6. The germline CDR1 and CDR2 sequences are KGHSH and LQKENI. CDR3 length: 14 residues. CDR3 nucleotide sequence: TGTGCCAGCTTACAGGGGGCATCCCACAATGAGCAGTTCTTC. It translates to CASLQGASHNEQFF.

The rearrangement links TRBV5-1 to TRBJ2-5; 10 nucleotides agree with TRBD1. The CDR3 length is 16 residues. V lost 0 bases and J lost 2; bases outside the gene matches: 4. The germline CDR1 and CDR2 sequences are SGHRS and YFSETQ. CDR3 sequence reads: CASSLEGQGLQETQYF. For the CDR3, the DNA is TGCGCCAGCAGCTTGGAGGGACAGGGGCTTCAAGAGACCCAGTACTTC.

The V and J genes are TRBV7-8 and TRBJ2-7, with 7 nucleotides matching TRBD1. Germline CDR1 SGHVS, CDR2 FQNEAQ. This CDR3 region has 13 residues. Trimming removed 4 bases from V and 2 bases from J; junction bases left unmatched: 2. Written as DNA, the CDR3 is TGTGCCAGCAGCTGGACAGGAGCCTACGAGCAGTACTTC. Translation: CASSWTGAYEQYF.

The chain couples TRBV4-2 to TRBJ2-5; 11 bases map to TRBD1. The CDR3 is made up of 17 amino acids. V shed 1 base, J shed 6 bases, and the junction held 10 bases outside the gene matches. The germline V gene has CDR1 LGHNA and CDR2 YNFKEQ. CDR3 sequence: CASSQGVDRGLGKTQYF. The DNA of the CDR3 is TGTGCCAGCAGCCAAGGGGTGGACAGGGGGCTAGGAAAGACCCAGTACTTC.

The chain couples TRBV19 to TRBJ1-4, with TRBD1 matching 8 bases. Trimming took 5 bases from V and 3 from J; bases not matched to a gene: 5. Germline V CDR1 and CDR2: LNHDA, SQIVND (reference sequence). This CDR3 region has 15 residues. The CDR3 loop reads CASSATGAPNEKLFF. The CDR3 nucleotides read TGTGCCAGTAGTGCGACAGGGGCCCCTAATGAAAAACTGTTTTTT.

The chain recombines TRBV19 with TRBJ2-2; 7 bases are shared with TRBD1. This CDR3 region has 14 residues. Unmatched junction bases numbered 6, after V lost 9 bases and J lost 2 bases. The germline CDR1 and CDR2 sequences are LNHDA and SQIVND (reference sequence). The CDR3 loop reads CASRQGVNTGELFF. The CDR3 DNA reads as TGTGCCAGCCGACAGGGCGTAAACACCGGGGAGCTGTTTTTT.

This sequence joins TRBV7-3 and TRBJ1-5; D is undetermined. Trimming cost V 1 base and J 3 bases, with 7 bases left between them. The CDR3 sequence is 14 residues long. Germline V CDR1 and CDR2: SGHTA, FQGTGA. The CDR3 DNA sequence: TGTGCCAGCAGCTTAAAGGAGATCAATCAGCCCCAGCATTTT. Protein: CASSLKEINQPQHF.

This clone occurred once. The chain carries TRBV6-4 and TRBJ2-2; tentatively, D is TRBD2 (6 bases). Germline-derived CDR1 and CDR2 are MRHNA and SNTAGT. V lost 0 bases and J 1 base, leaving 6 bases between the germline ends. The CDR3 length is 15 residues. The CDR3 DNA sequence: TGTGCCAGCAGTGACTCTAGCGGGAACACCGGGGAGCTGTTTTTT. This translates into CASSDSSGNTGELFF.

The chain employs TRBV6-5 and TRBJ1-1; no clear D gene. Trimming stripped 11 bases from V and 0 bases from J, with 10 bases between. Germline CDR1 reads MNHEY; CDR2 reads SVGAGI. CDR3 length: 12 amino acids. CDR3 DNA sequence: TGTGCCTCACGAAACTTGAACACTGAAGCTTTCTTT. Its protein is CASRNLNTEAFF.

CDR3 residues: CASSLGLYEQYF. CDR3 nucleotides: TGTGCCAGCAGTTTAGGCTTGTACGAGCAGTACTTC. This rearrangement joins TRBV28 to TRBJ2-7; D gene uncertain. CDR1 is MDHEN, CDR2 SYDVKM, per germline. The V and J ends lost 2 bases and 4 bases respectively, with 6 bases between them. The CDR3 totals 12 residues.

A few counts support this clone. The J gene is TRBJ2-1, the V gene TRBV28, with 14 bases that match TRBD2. The junction had 8 bases not matched to a gene; V was cut back by 7 bases and J by 0 bases. Per the germline V gene, CDR1 is MDHEN and CDR2 is SYDVKM. This CDR3 is 18 amino acids long. In DNA, the CDR3 is TGTGCCAGCACCCCGACTAGCGGGAGGGCCAGCTCCTACAATGAGCAGTTCTTC. Its translation: CASTPTSGRASSYNEQFF. The full variable domain, completed using reference TRBV28 and TRBJ2-1, is DVKVTQSSRYLVKRTGEKVFLECVQDMDHENMFWYRQDPGLGLRLIYFSYDVKMKEKGDIPEGYSVSREKKERFSLILESASTNQTSMYLCASTPTSGRASSYNEQFFGPGTRLTVL.

CDR3 in DNA: TGTGCCAGTAATACCGGGACAGGGGCCAATCAGCCCCAGCATTTT. It is translated as CASNTGTGANQPQHF. V is TRBV19 and J is TRBJ1-5; 10 bases align to TRBD1. The CDR3 has 15 amino acids. In germline, CDR1 is LNHDA, CDR2 SQIVND (reference sequence). V lost 7 bases to trimming and J lost 3 bases; unmatched junction nucleotides: 6.

The chain joins TRBV6-5 to TRBJ2-4, with TRBD1 identical over 7 bases. The V segment lost 4 bases and the J segment 6 bases; nucleotides outside the gene matches: 3. CDR3 length: 13 residues. Germline loops: CDR1 MNHEY, CDR2 SVGAGI. The CDR3 protein is CASSFRDRNIQYF. The CDR3 DNA reads TGTGCCAGCAGTTTCCGGGACAGAAACATTCAGTACTTC.